Detailed here is one T cell receptor beta chain. These data are taken from a study of T cells in Graves' hyperthyroidism and ophthalmopathy. Study summary: The initial diagnosis was the point when peripheral blood was collected, ahead of any treatment.

Among the patients, aged 18 to 65, hyperthyroidism was newly diagnosed and had lasted under 2 months. Lactation, pregnancy, other autoimmune disease or uncontrolled infection excluded patients. There were TCR beta CDR3 regions amplified from RNA transcripts. First-round RT-PCR with HTBI primers amplified the TCR CDR3 region. TCRdb re-called the multiplex PCR reads through MiXCR, storing one row per CDR3 protein. The sample contains hundreds of thousands of distinct CDR3 sequences, less than 15% of which appear only once. Germline-derived CDR1 and CDR2 are SGHRS and YFSETQ. Trimming pared 0 bases from V and 4 bases from J, leaving 14 bases between. CDR3 length: 16 residues.

The sequence was obtained from a woman between 18 and 30 years old with Graves' hyperthyroidism. The chain joins TRBV5-1 to TRBJ2-1; the D gene is possibly TRBD2 (5 bases). Input material: blood. The CDR3 DNA reads TGCGCCAGCAGCTTGGTGGCGGGCCCCCGGTACAATGAGCAGTTCTTC. As protein: CASSLVAGPRYNEQFF.